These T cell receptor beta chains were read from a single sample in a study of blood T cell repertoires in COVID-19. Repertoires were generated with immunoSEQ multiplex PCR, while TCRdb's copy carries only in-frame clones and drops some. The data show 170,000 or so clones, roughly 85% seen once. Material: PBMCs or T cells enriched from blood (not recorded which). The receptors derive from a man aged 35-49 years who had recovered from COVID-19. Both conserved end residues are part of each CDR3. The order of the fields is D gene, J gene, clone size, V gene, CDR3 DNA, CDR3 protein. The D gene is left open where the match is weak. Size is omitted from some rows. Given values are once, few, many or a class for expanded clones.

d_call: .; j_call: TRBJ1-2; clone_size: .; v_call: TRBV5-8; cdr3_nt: TGTGCCAGCAGCGTCACAAGCGAAGGCTACACCTTC; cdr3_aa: CASSVTSEGYTF
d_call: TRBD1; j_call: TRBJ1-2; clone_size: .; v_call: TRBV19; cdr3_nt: TGTGCCAGTACCCTCGACAGGGGCCATTCTGATGGCTACACCTTC; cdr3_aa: CASTLDRGHSDGYTF
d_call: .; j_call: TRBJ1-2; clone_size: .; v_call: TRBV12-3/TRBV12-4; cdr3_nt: TGTGCCAGCAGTTTCTCCCTACGAGGCTACACCTTC; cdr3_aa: CASSFSLRGYTF
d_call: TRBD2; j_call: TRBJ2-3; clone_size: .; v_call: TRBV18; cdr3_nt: TGTGCCAGCTCACCACTCCTCGGACTAGCGAATAGCCCAGATACGCAGTATTTT; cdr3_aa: CASSPLLGLANSPDTQYF
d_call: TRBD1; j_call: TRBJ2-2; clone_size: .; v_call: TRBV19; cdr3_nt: TGTGCCATCCGGACAGGGGGCAGCACCGGGGAGCTGTTTTTT; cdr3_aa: CAIRTGGSTGELFF
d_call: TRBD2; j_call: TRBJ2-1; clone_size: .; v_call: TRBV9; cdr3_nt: TGTGCCAGCAGCGGCGGGGGGGCCCTCTACAATGAGCAGTTCTTC; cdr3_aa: CASSGGGALYNEQFF
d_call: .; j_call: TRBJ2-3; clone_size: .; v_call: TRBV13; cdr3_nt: TGTGCCAGCAGCATAGGGCGGGGTACGCAGTATTTT; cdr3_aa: CASSIGRGTQYF
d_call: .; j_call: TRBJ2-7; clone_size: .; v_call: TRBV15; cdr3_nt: TGTGCCACCAGCAGAGCTCAGGGGTACATCCACGAGCAGTACTTC; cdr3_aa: CATSRAQGYIHEQYF
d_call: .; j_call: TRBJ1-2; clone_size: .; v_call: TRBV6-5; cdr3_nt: TGTGCCAGCACCGGCGGTAACTATGGCTACACCTTC; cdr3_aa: CASTGGNYGYTF
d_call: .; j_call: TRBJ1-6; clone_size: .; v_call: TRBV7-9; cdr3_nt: TGTGCCAGCAGCCCCCCTGAGCGGAATTCACCCCTCCACTTT; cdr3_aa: CASSPPERNSPLHF
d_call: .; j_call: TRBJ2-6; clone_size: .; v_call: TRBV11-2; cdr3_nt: TGTGCCAGCAGCTCCGACTTCGGAATCTCTGGGGCCAACGTCCTGACTTTC; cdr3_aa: CASSSDFGISGANVLTF
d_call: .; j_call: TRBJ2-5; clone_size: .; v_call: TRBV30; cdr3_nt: TGTGCCTCGAAAGGGGCGGAGGGGAGAAAAGAGACCCAGTACTTC; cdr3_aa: CASKGAEGRKETQYF
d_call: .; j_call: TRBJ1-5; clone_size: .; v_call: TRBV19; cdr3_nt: TGTGCCAGTAGTAACAGGGCTTCGAGCAATCAGCCCCAGCATTTT; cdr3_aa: CASSNRASSNQPQHF
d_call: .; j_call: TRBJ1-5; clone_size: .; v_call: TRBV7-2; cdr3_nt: TGTGCCAGCAGCTTACGGCAGGCGGGGCCCCAGCATTTT; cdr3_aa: CASSLRQAGPQHF
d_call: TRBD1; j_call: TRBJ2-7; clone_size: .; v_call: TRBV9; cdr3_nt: TGTGCCAGCAGCCCCCCCGGGACAGGGATGGCCGAGCAGTACTTC; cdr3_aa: CASSPPGTGMAEQYF
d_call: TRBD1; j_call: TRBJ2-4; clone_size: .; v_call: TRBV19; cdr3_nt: TGTGCCAGTGGGACAGGCCGACCCATCCAAAACATTCAGTACTTC; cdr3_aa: CASGTGRPIQNIQYF
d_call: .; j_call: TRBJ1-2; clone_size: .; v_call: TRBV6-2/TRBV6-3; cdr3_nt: TGTGCCAGCAGTTACAAACAGGGCTGGAGTGGCTACACCTTC; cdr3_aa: CASSYKQGWSGYTF
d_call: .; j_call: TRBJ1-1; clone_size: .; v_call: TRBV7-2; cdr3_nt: TGTGCCAGCAGCTCCCGTCGGGGGTCCACTGAAGCTTTCTTT; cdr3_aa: CASSSRRGSTEAFF
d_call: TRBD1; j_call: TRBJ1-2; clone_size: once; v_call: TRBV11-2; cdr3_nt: TGTGCCAAGCGCGACAGGGGCGGAGGCTACACCTTC; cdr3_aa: CAKRDRGGGYTF
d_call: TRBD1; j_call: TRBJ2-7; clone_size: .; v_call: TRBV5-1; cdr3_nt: TGCGCCAGCAGCTACGGACAGGGGGGGAACGAGCAGTACTTC; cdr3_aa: CASSYGQGGNEQYF
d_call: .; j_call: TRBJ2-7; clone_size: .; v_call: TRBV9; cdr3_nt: TGTGCCAGCAGCGTAGGGGCAGGGAATCTTCATGAGCAGTACTTC; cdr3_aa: CASSVGAGNLHEQYF
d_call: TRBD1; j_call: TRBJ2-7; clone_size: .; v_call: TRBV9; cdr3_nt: TGTGCCAGCAGCGTGGGGGACAGCACCTACGAGCAGTACTTC; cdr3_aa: CASSVGDSTYEQYF
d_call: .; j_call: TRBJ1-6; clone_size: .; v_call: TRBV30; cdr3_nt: TGTGCCTGGAGGGGGATTGGGGCGCTGGACTCACCCCTCCACTTT; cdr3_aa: CAWRGIGALDSPLHF
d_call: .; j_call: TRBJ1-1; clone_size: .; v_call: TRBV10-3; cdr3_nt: TGTGCCATCAGTGAGTCAGGGGTTCGCACTGAAGCTTTCTTT; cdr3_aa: CAISESGVRTEAFF
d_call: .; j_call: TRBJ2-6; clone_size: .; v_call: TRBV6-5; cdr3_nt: TGTGCCAGCAGTTACGGGGGGAACTCTGGGGCCAACGTCCTGACTTTC; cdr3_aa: CASSYGGNSGANVLTF
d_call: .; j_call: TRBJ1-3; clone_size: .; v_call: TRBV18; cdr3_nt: TGTGCCAGCTCACCTACACCAACGACAGGACCTGGAAACACCATATATTTT; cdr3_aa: CASSPTPTTGPGNTIYF
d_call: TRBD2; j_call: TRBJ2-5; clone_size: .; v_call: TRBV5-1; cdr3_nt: TGCGCCAGCAGCTCTCTAGCGGGTGCCCAAGAGACCCAGTACTTC; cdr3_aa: CASSSLAGAQETQYF
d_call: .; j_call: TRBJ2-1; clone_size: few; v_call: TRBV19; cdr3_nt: TGTGCCAGTAGTAGGGGTCGGGCGGGTGAGCAGTTCTTC; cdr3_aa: CASSRGRAGEQFF
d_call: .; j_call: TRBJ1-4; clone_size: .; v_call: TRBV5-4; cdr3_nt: TGTGCCAGCAGCCAAAGGACAGTTAATGAAAAACTGTTTTTT; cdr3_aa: CASSQRTVNEKLFF
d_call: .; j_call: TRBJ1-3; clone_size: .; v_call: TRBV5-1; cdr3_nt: TGCGCCAGCAGCTTGGCCAGGGCAGCCGCTGGAAACACCATATATTTT; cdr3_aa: CASSLARAAAGNTIYF
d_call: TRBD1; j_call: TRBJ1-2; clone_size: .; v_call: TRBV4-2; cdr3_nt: TGTGCCAGCAGCCAAGTGGTGGGGACAGGGAGTTATGGCTACACCTTC; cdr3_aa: CASSQVVGTGSYGYTF